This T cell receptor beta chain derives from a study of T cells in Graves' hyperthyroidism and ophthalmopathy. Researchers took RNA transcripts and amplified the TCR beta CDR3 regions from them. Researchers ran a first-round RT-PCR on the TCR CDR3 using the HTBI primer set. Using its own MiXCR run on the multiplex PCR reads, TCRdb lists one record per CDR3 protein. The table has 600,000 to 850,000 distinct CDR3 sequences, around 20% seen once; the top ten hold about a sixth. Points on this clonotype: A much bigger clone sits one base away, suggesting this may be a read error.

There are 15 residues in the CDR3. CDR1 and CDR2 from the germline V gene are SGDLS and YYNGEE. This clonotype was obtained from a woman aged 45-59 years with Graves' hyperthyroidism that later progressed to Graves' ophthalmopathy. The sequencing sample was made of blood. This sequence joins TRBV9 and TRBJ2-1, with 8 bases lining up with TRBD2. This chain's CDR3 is CASSEQAGAYNKQFF. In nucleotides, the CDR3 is TGTGCCAGCAGTGAACAAGCGGGGGCCTACAATAAGCAGTTCTTC.